The clone carrying this T cell receptor (beta chain) was picked up many times. The antigen is undetermined. The CDR3 has 13 amino acids. The germline V gene encodes CDR1 SGHRS and CDR2 YFSETQ. V lost 4 bases to trimming and J lost 6 bases, with 13 bases between them. The data originate from a study of spatial heterogeneity in lung cancer. Overall study: Where present, follow-up PBMC were sequenced a median of roughly two years after resection. Within raw reads, each unique TCR and UMI combination appeared on average more than ten times.

Time point defined: blood at routine non-recurrence follow-up after resection. Whole RNA obtained from tumor, nontumor lung or frozen PBMC underwent sequencing without sorting. TCRdb independently ran MiXCR on the 5' RACE reads; one entry per CDR3 protein. The table records more than 25,000 distinct CDR3 sequences, 4.5% to 7.5% of them present only once. Study-wide findings and caveats: At tumor resection, ubiquitous expanded TCRs were detected in blood more often than later.

The chain has TRBV5-1 and TRBJ1-2; D gene uncertain. This receptor was identified in a male donor with early-stage non-small cell lung cancer. The specimen was PBMCs, collected at follow-up. This CDR3 is CASSLPDGDGYTF. The CDR3 nucleotides are TGCGCCAGCAGCCTCCCGGATGGGGATGGCTACACCTTC.